These T cell receptor beta chains were read from a single sample in a study of patients and donors after allogeneic stem cell transplantation. TCRdb passed the RT-PCR reads through MiXCR, listing each CDR3 protein once. Of some 92,000 distinct CDR3 sequences listed, 48% were seen once; the top ten hold approximately 66%. The specimen was blood, either unsorted or a sorted T cell fraction (not recorded which). The receptor source for this set is a human donor who was either an allogeneic HSCT recipient or a stem cell or donor lymphocyte infusion donor (not recorded which). It is not recorded whose cells these are; they may come from a transplant donor. CDR3s leave out the opening cysteine and the closing phenylalanine or tryptophan. The order of the fields is V gene, J gene, CDR3 protein.

V gene: TRBV14
J gene: TRBJ2-2
CDR3 protein: ASSQSWTRRSGELF

V gene: TRBV6-5
J gene: TRBJ1-1
CDR3 protein: ASSRALPGPEAF

V gene: TRBV28
J gene: TRBJ1-5
CDR3 protein: ASSSPDRASNQPQH

V gene: TRBV21-1
J gene: TRBJ1-2
CDR3 protein: ASSNRGPANYGYT

V gene: TRBV5-1
J gene: TRBJ2-6
CDR3 protein: ASRKLASGSSGANVLT

V gene: TRBV5-1
J gene: TRBJ1-1
CDR3 protein: ASSMSGSGEAL

V gene: TRBV10-3
J gene: TRBJ1-6
CDR3 protein: AISDETSSYNSPLH

V gene: TRBV6-5
J gene: TRBJ1-1
CDR3 protein: ASCSNTEAF

V gene: TRBV13
J gene: TRBJ1-2
CDR3 protein: ASSARELNYGYT

V gene: TRBV7-9
J gene: TRBJ1-5
CDR3 protein: ASSFRQVVWPQH

V gene: TRBV29-1
J gene: TRBJ1-2
CDR3 protein: SAIPGQGKHGYT

V gene: TRBV20-1
J gene: TRBJ1-3
CDR3 protein: SAGQGAGNTIY

V gene: TRBV27
J gene: TRBJ1-6
CDR3 protein: ASTQTGGAYNSPLH

V gene: TRBV19
J gene: TRBJ1-3
CDR3 protein: ASRRDGFSGNTIY

V gene: TRBV20-1
J gene: TRBJ2-1
CDR3 protein: SARDPGNPNIQF

V gene: TRBV28
J gene: TRBJ2-7
CDR3 protein: ASSLLGGQLSYEQY

V gene: TRBV4-1
J gene: TRBJ2-7
CDR3 protein: ASSWGLAGEYEQY

V gene: TRBV6-1
J gene: TRBJ1-5
CDR3 protein: ASSIDRGNQPQH

V gene: TRBV3-1
J gene: TRBJ1-2
CDR3 protein: ASSQDRRTYYGYT

V gene: TRBV27
J gene: TRBJ2-6
CDR3 protein: ASSYSGSGANVLT

V gene: TRBV20-1
J gene: TRBJ2-7
CDR3 protein: SARDPGLAGVEQY

V gene: TRBV9
J gene: TRBJ1-2
CDR3 protein: ASSVEPGNYGYT